These 13 T cell receptor beta chains were all obtained from the same sample, sequenced in a study of a mutant IDH1 vaccine in newly diagnosed glioma. These receptors lack a known antigen. Regarding time point: week 47, end of study. One vaccine dose held 300 ug of mutant IDH1 20-mer peptide and came with topical imiquimod. Profiling relied on immunoSEQ multiplex PCR, and the TCRdb table lists in-frame clones only, not all of them. The table has just over 60,000 clones, about four fifths seen once. The input for sequencing was PBMCs, taken from a glioma patient whose treatment included an IDH1 peptide vaccine. The source of these receptors is a man aged 30 to 39 with glioma.

The chain couples TRBV6-5 to TRBJ1-1, with D tentatively TRBD1 (5 bases). V lost 1 base to trimming and J lost 1 base, with 13 bases between them. This CDR3 has 16 residues. Germline loops: CDR1 MNHEY, CDR2 SVGAGI. CDR3 region: CASSYLGGSANTEAFF. The CDR3, as DNA: TGTGCCAGCAGTTACTTGGGGGGTTCAGCGAACACTGAAGCTTTCTTT.

The chain uses TRBV28 and TRBJ1-1; tentatively, D is TRBD1 (6 bases). CDR1 is MDHEN, CDR2 SYDVKM, per germline. V was clipped by 5 bases and J by 0 bases, with 16 bases between them. The CDR3 has 16 residues. The CDR3 reads CASSTYLGALNTEAFF. DNA of the CDR3: TGTGCCAGCAGTACCTACCTGGGGGCACTGAACACTGAAGCTTTCTTT.

This clone was recorded a few times. The V call is TRBV6-4, the J call TRBJ2-2; 8 bases match TRBD1. The J segment lost 1 base and the V segment lost 2 bases, leaving 0 bases of the junction unmatched. This CDR3 spans 15 amino acids. Per the germline V gene, CDR1 is MRHNA and CDR2 is SNTAGT. DNA of the CDR3: TGTGCCAGCAGTGACGGGACAGGGAACACCGGGGAGCTGTTTTTT. Its protein product is CASSDGTGNTGELFF.

This chain uses TRBV11-3 with TRBJ2-2; TRBD2 is a possible D gene (6 bases). Trimming left V 1 base short and J 3 bases short, with 18 bases between. There are 18 residues in the CDR3. The germline gives CDR1 SGHNT, CDR2 YENEEA. The CDR3 nucleotides read TGTGCCAGCAGCTTAGGGCCCCCGGGAGCGAGGTACACCGGGGAGCTGTTTTTT. Amino acid sequence: CASSLGPPGARYTGELFF.

The rearrangement links TRBV6-1 to TRBJ1-2, with 7 bases fitting TRBD1. Germline CDR1 and CDR2: MNHNS and SASEGT. CDR3 length: 14 amino acids. With 5 bases clipped from V and 4 bases from J, the junction kept 7 bases outside the gene matches. The CDR3 DNA reads TGTGCCAGCAGTATTGACAGGGAGACCTATGGCTACACCTTC. It codes for CASSIDRETYGYTF.

The rearrangement links TRBV5-1 to TRBJ1-1; TRBD1 might be the D (6 bases). CDR1 and CDR2 from the germline V gene are SGHRS and YFSETQ. This CDR3 has 17 amino acids. V was trimmed by 4 bases and J by 11 bases, leaving 30 bases between them. The CDR3 sequence is CASSESLSGVGGFGAFF. Written as DNA, the CDR3 is TGCGCCAGCAGCGAGAGCCTCTCAGGGGTGGGTGGTTTTGGGGCTTTCTTT.

The chain links TRBV13 to TRBJ2-7; 9 positions match TRBD2. CDR3 size: 15 residues. V shed 4 bases and J 4 bases; nucleotides not matched to a gene: 8. CDR1 and CDR2 (germline): PRHDT, FYEKMQ (reference sequence). CDR3 residues: CASSSRLAEKYEQYF. The CDR3 nucleotides are TGTGCCAGCAGCTCGCGACTAGCGGAAAAGTACGAGCAGTACTTC.

The chain is built from TRBV27 and TRBJ2-7; 7 nucleotides agree with TRBD1. V lost 6 bases and J lost 7; bases outside the gene matches: 9. This CDR3 region has 13 residues. Germline V CDR1 and CDR2: MNHEY, SMNVEV (reference sequence). CDR3: CASRPLSGGEQYF. The CDR3 coding sequence is TGTGCCAGCAGGCCGCTTTCAGGGGGAGAGCAGTACTTC.

V gene TRBV4-2 combines with J gene TRBJ1-2; unclear D gene. Germline CDR1 and CDR2: LGHNA and YNFKEQ. The CDR3 extends over 16 amino acids. Trimming stripped 0 bases from V and 1 base from J, with 12 bases between. The CDR3 reads CASSQDLREGNYGYTF. The CDR3 nucleotides are TGTGCCAGCAGCCAAGATCTAAGGGAGGGTAACTATGGCTACACCTTC.

In its sample, this clone was seen a few times. The V call is TRBV14, the J call TRBJ1-1, with D maybe TRBD1 (6 bases). Germline CDR1 SGHDN, CDR2 FVKESK. V gave up 4 bases and J gave up 10 bases, with 16 bases separating them. The CDR3 has 13 amino acids. The CDR3 protein is CASSPGVGASAFF. Written as DNA, the CDR3 is TGTGCCAGCAGCCCAGGGGTGGGGGCATCAGCTTTCTTT.

The chain has TRBV6-6 and TRBJ2-2; unclear D gene. In germline, CDR1 is MNHNY, CDR2 SVGAGI (reference sequence). Trimming shortened V by 4 bases and J by 1 base, and 10 bases separated the two germline ends. This CDR3 comprises 15 residues. The CDR3 nucleotides read TGTGCCAGCAGTTTGGGCAGCTTGAACACCGGGGAGCTGTTTTTT. This encodes CASSLGSLNTGELFF.

The chain recombines TRBV6-1 with TRBJ1-4; 10 bases line up with TRBD1. CDR3 size: 15 residues. The germline CDR1 and CDR2 sequences are MNHNS and SASEGT. V lost 1 base, J lost 7 bases, and 3 bases stayed unmatched. The CDR3 DNA reads TGTGCCAGCAGTGAAGGACAGGGGGCTTTTGAAAAACTGTTTTTT. This sequence encodes CASSEGQGAFEKLFF.

The chain is built from TRBV5-6 and TRBJ2-3, with TRBD2 identical over 9 bases. This CDR3 has 14 amino acids. CDR1 is SGHDT, CDR2 YYEEEE, per germline. The ends lost 6 bases at V and 7 bases at J; junction bases unmatched: 9. The CDR3 is CASKYGLARNTQYF. The CDR3 DNA follows: TGTGCCAGCAAATATGGACTAGCGCGAAATACGCAGTATTTT.